This T cell receptor (beta chain) was recorded in a study of T cells of healthy individuals. This clonotype showed up just a few times. TCRdb processed the 5' RACE reads anew with MiXCR; each CDR3 protein has one entry. The table has about 96,000 distinct CDR3 sequences, under 20% seen once. This clonotype was sampled from a human donor in good health.

CDR3 sequence reads: CASSLEAARTDTQYF. The CDR3 nucleotides are TGCGCCAGCAGCTTGGAGGCAGCCCGCACAGATACGCAGTATTTT. The chain links TRBV5-1 to TRBJ2-3; D not certain. Trimming shortened V by 0 bases and J by 1 base, and 9 bases separated the two germline ends. This CDR3 is built from 15 residues. Germline V CDR1 and CDR2: SGHRS, YFSETQ.